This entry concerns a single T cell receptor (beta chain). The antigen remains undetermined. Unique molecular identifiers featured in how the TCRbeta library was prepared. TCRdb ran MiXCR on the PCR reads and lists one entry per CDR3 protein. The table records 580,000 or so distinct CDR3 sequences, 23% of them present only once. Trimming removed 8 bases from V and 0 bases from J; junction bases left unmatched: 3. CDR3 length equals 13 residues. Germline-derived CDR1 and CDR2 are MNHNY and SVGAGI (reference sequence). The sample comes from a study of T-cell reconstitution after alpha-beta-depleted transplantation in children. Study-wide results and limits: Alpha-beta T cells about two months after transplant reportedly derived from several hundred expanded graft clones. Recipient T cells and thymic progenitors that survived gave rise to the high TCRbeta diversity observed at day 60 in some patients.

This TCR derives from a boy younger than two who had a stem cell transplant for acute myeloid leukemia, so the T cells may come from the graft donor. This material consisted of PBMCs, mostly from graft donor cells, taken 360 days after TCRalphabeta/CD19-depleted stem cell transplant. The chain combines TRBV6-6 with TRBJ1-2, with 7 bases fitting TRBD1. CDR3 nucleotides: TGTGCCAGCGGACAGGAAACTAACTATGGCTACACCTTC. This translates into CASGQETNYGYTF.